This T cell receptor beta chain derives from a study of blood T cell repertoires in COVID-19. Across the study: Acute and convalescent COVID-19 samples came from the United States, Italy and Spain. Sample material is recorded as cDNA or gDNA derived from T cells, B-cell-depleted T cells, or PBMCs.

Method: immunoSEQ multiplex PCR; TCRdb's copy keeps in-frame clones and lacks some. The sample has around 250,000 clones; about 80% are singletons. Across over 20 US areas, participants ranged in age from about 18 to 100 years. Recovery meant two consecutive negative NP/OP PCR tests, professional clearance, or resolved symptoms. This TCR came from a man aged 50 or older who had recovered from COVID-19. Sequences were obtained from PBMCs or T cells enriched from blood (not recorded which).

The CDR3, as DNA: TGTGCCAGCAGCTTAGAGGGGGTGGATTCACCCCTCCACTTT. Translated: CASSLEGVDSPLHF. This chain uses TRBV7-6 with TRBJ1-6, with a weak D call TRBD1 (6 bases). Germline loops: CDR1 SGHVS, CDR2 FNYEAQ. Trimming cost V 1 base and J 8 bases, with 9 bases left between them. The CDR3 runs to 14 residues.